Each of the 21 T cell receptor beta chains below was sequenced from the same sample in a study of cytomegalovirus exposure and HLA in healthy donors. TCRdb keeps only in-frame clones here, not all; method: immunoSEQ multiplex PCR. The sample consists of some 170,000 clones, about 89% of them appearing once. Material for sequencing was PBMCs. Receptors were obtained from a man between 18 and 29 years old in good health and CMV-seropositive.

This rearrangement joins TRBV28 to TRBJ2-2, with 7 bases matching TRBD2. The CDR3 sequence is 12 residues long. V was clipped by 10 bases and J by 6 bases; unmatched bases: 5. The germline CDR1 and CDR2 sequences are MDHEN and SYDVKM. This chain's CDR3 is CAIRRESGELFF. The CDR3 coding sequence is TGTGCCATTAGGCGGGAGTCCGGGGAGCTGTTTTTT.

V is TRBV7-9 and J is TRBJ1-2; 9 bases fit TRBD1. The CDR3 loop spans 14 amino acids. CDR1 and CDR2 (germline): SEHNR, FQNEAQ (reference sequence). Trimming took 5 bases from V and 4 from J; bases not matched to a gene: 5. CDR3 coding DNA: TGTGCCAGCAGCCTGGGACAGGGTGGCTATGGCTACACCTTC. Protein sequence: CASSLGQGGYGYTF.

The V gene is TRBV11-3, the J gene TRBJ1-1, with D possibly matching TRBD1 (6 bases). V was cut by 5 bases and J by 3 bases, with 25 bases left in between. The CDR3 contains 18 residues. Germline values: CDR1 SGHNT, CDR2 YENEEA. CDR3 nucleotide sequence: TGTGCCAGCAGCCCTTCGGGGGGGCCAAATTGTAATTACACTGAAGCTTTCTTT. The encoded protein is CASSPSGGPNCNYTEAFF.

The chain has TRBV28 and TRBJ2-5; D perhaps matches TRBD2 (6 bases). The CDR3 is 16 residues long. Trimming cost V 8 bases and J 5 bases, with 24 bases left between them. Germline assignment: CDR1 MDHEN and CDR2 SYDVKM. CDR3: CASGLVRGGRLETQYF. CDR3 DNA: TGTGCCAGCGGTCTGGTCAGAGGAGGGCGATTGGAGACCCAGTACTTC.

The J gene is TRBJ1-2, the V gene TRBV29-1; 8 bases align to TRBD1. The CDR3 has 12 residues. After removal of 6 bases from V and 8 bases from J, the junction contained 8 bases not matched to a gene. Germline lookup yields CDR1 SQVTM and CDR2 ANQGSEA. For the CDR3, the DNA is TGCAGCGTGACCCAGGGGGCCGGGGGCTACACCTTC. Encoded protein: CSVTQGAGGYTF. Full variable domain (rest looked up from reference TRBV29-1 and TRBJ1-2): SAVISQKPSRDICQRGTSLTIQCQVDSQVTMMFWYRQQPGQSLTLIATANQGSEATYESGFVIDKFPISRPNLTFSTLTVSNMSPEDSSIYLCSVTQGAGGYTFGSGTRLTVV.

This rearrangement joins TRBV7-2 to TRBJ2-1; D perhaps matches TRBD1 (5 bases). CDR1 is SGHTA, CDR2 FQGNSA, per germline. There are 17 residues in the CDR3. Trimming removed 4 bases from V and 2 bases from J, with 18 bases in between. The CDR3 loop is CASSSFLGVSTYNEQFF. The CDR3 coding sequence is TGTGCCAGCAGCTCTTTTCTAGGGGTGTCGACCTACAATGAGCAGTTCTTC.

This sequence joins TRBV29-1 and TRBJ2-1, with TRBD1 identical over 7 bases. From germline, CDR1 is SQVTM and CDR2 ANQGSEA. The CDR3 is 14 residues long. The V gene end was trimmed by 7 bases and the J gene end by 7 bases; junction bases not matched to a gene: 13. CDR3 residues: CSACRGPLENEQFF. As DNA, the CDR3 is TGCAGCGCCTGTAGGGGGCCACTCGAAAATGAGCAGTTCTTC.

The chain combines TRBV5-1 with TRBJ1-4, with TRBD1 identical over 10 bases. V dropped 7 bases and J dropped 8; count of bases not matched to a gene: 5. The CDR3 is 13 amino acids. Per germline, CDR1 SGHRS and CDR2 YFSETQ. The CDR3 DNA reads TGCGCCAGCCGACAGGGGGCAGAGGAAAAACTGTTTTTT. As protein: CASRQGAEEKLFF.

This chain links TRBV20-1 with TRBJ2-7; D is ambiguous. The V gene's germline CDR1 is DFQATT and CDR2 SNEGSKA (reference sequence). Deletions cut 5 bases from V and 5 bases from J, with 10 bases between. The CDR3 extends over 11 amino acids. The CDR3 reads CSAPYQDEQYF. The CDR3 DNA follows: TGCAGTGCTCCCTACCAGGACGAGCAGTACTTC.

The rearrangement links TRBV20-1 to TRBJ2-1; D not resolved. The germline V gene encodes CDR1 DFQATT and CDR2 SNEGSKA (reference sequence). This CDR3 region has 10 residues. Between the trimmed V and J ends, which lost 3 bases and 8 bases, there was a span of 5 bases. CDR3 in amino acids: CSASSHEQFF. DNA for the CDR3: TGCAGTGCTAGTAGCCATGAGCAGTTCTTC.

This rearrangement joins TRBV15 to TRBJ2-7; 7 positions match TRBD1. Germline-derived CDR1 and CDR2 are LNHNV and YYDKDF (reference sequence). The CDR3 sequence is 15 residues long. Losses at the gene ends were 1 base for V and 6 bases for J; bases not matched to a gene: 9. CDR3 nucleotide sequence: TGTGCCACCAGCAGAGCCTCAGGGGGTGCTTTCGAGCAGTACTTC. Encoded protein: CATSRASGGAFEQYF.

The CDR3 coding sequence is TGTGCCAGCAGTGAGGGAAGTGGCTACACCTTC. Translation gives CASSEGSGYTF. This chain uses TRBV28 with TRBJ1-2; no firm D call. Trimming removed 5 bases from V and 7 bases from J, with 8 bases in between. The CDR3 consists of 11 residues. CDR1 MDHEN and CDR2 SYDVKM come from the germline V gene.

The rearrangement uses TRBV11-2 and TRBJ1-1; no definite D call. CDR3 length: 13 residues. Germline-derived CDR1 and CDR2 are SGHAT and FQNNGV. The V end lost 2 bases, the J end lost 2 bases, and 6 bases lay between the germline ends. CDR3: CASSLTFNTEAFF. The CDR3 DNA reads TGTGCCAGCAGCTTAACTTTCAACACTGAAGCTTTCTTT.

The chain recombines TRBV7-2 with TRBJ1-2; D call uncertain. The CDR3 is made up of 12 amino acids. Germline assignment: CDR1 SGHTA and CDR2 FQGNSA. V was cut by 2 bases and J by 8 bases, with 9 bases left in between. The CDR3 loop is CASSLRGRGYTF. The CDR3 coding sequence is TGTGCCAGCAGCTTACGCGGGAGGGGCTACACCTTC.

The V call is TRBV5-1, the J call TRBJ2-7, with TRBD2 matching 7 bases. V lost 0 bases, J lost 3 bases, and 6 bases stayed unmatched. This CDR3 is built from 15 residues. Germline V gene data show CDR1 as SGHRS and CDR2 as YFSETQ. This CDR3 is CASSLGGGIGYEQYF. For the CDR3, the DNA is TGCGCCAGCAGCTTGGGGGGGGGTATAGGCTACGAGCAGTACTTC.

This chain links TRBV5-1 with TRBJ2-1; D is uncertain. The CDR3 contains 14 residues. The germline V and J ends were trimmed by 4 bases and 1 base, with 9 bases remaining between them. CDR1 SGHRS and CDR2 YFSETQ come from the germline V gene. In DNA form, the CDR3 reads TGCGCCAGCAGCCCGGTTGAGTCCTACAATGAGCAGTTCTTC. Translating it yields CASSPVESYNEQFF.

This sequence joins TRBV5-1 and TRBJ1-1; D is perhaps TRBD1 (5 bases). The germline V gene has CDR1 SGHRS and CDR2 YFSETQ. This CDR3 region has 14 residues. V shed 2 bases and J shed 0 bases, with 8 bases lying between them. The CDR3 sequence is CASSFSGLNTEAFF. The CDR3, as DNA: TGCGCCAGCAGCTTTTCAGGGCTGAACACTGAAGCTTTCTTT.

This sequence joins TRBV19 and TRBJ1-4; D perhaps matches TRBD1 (5 bases). The germline V gene encodes CDR1 LNHDA and CDR2 SQIVND (reference sequence). The V end was cut by 4 bases, the J end by 4 bases, with 10 bases between. This CDR3 has 14 residues. The CDR3 DNA sequence: TGTGCCAGTAGTAATTGGGACTTTAATGAAAAACTGTTTTTT. This codes for CASSNWDFNEKLFF.

This sequence joins TRBV11-2 and TRBJ1-1; weak D call: TRBD1 (5 bases). The length of the CDR3 is 17 residues. Between the trimmed V and J ends, which lost 6 bases and 2 bases, there was a span of 22 bases. Germline CDR1 is SGHAT and CDR2 is FQNNGV. DNA of the CDR3: TGTGCCAGCAGAGGACCCATCCGACAGAGATTTAACACTGAAGCTTTCTTT. This encodes CASRGPIRQRFNTEAFF.

V is TRBV11-2 and J is TRBJ2-1, with 7 positions matching TRBD2. CDR1 and CDR2 from the germline V gene are SGHAT and FQNNGV. V trimming: 7 bases; J trimming: 6 bases; junction bases outside the gene matches: 9. This CDR3 is 14 amino acids long. DNA of the CDR3: TGTGCCAGCAAACGCGGCGGGAGAGGCAATGAGCAGTTCTTC. Protein product: CASKRGGRGNEQFF.

The chain recombines TRBV4-3 with TRBJ2-5; D is undetermined. Between the trimmed V and J ends, which lost 0 bases and 4 bases, there was a span of 15 bases. The CDR3 spans 16 residues. Per the germline V gene, CDR1 is LGHNA and CDR2 is YSLEER. CDR3: CASSQDLRPGRETQYF. For the CDR3, the DNA is TGCGCCAGCAGCCAAGATCTTCGGCCAGGAAGAGAGACCCAGTACTTC.